This TCR delta chain was obtained from a study of delta chains in infants with herpesvirus infections. Across the whole study: Ugandan infants were followed prospectively from birth through primary CMV infection. The search targeted a public fetal Vdelta1/Vgamma8 clonotype after postnatal CMV infection.

A remark on this clone: Its antigen is currently unknown. This could be a read error, since a much larger clone is one nucleotide away.

Trimming took 5 bases from V and 0 from J; bases not matched to a gene: 5. The germline V gene encodes CDR1 GEAIGNYY and CDR2 EKD. The CDR3 is 16 residues long. Regarding the study as a whole: Later infection age appeared linked to lower public-clonotype frequency among Vdelta1 cells. The public clonotype appeared only at the first post-infection time point and was absent in uninfected infants.

Reverse transcription of PBMC RNA used primers specific for the gamma and delta chains. TCRdb reanalyzed the RT-PCR reads using CATT. The sample lists about 1,500 delta-chain clones, 21% occurring once. This chain links TRDV2 with TRDJ1, with 13 bases that match TRDD3. The material was peripheral blood, obtained at time point 2 of longitudinal follow-up. This clonotype originated in a human donor who was a Ugandan infant, either HIV-exposed or HIV-unexposed (not recorded which). The CDR3 reads CACGVTGGYDTDKLIF. CDR3 nucleotides: TGTGCCTGTGGGGTTACTGGGGGATACGACACCGATAAACTCATCTTT.